The T cell receptor (beta chain) under discussion was sequenced for a study of blood T cells in healthy people across ages. Findings of the study overall: Unsorted PBMCs ruled out conclusive naive versus antigen-experienced comparison. More naive CD4+ cells and higher diversity were found in long-lived than in aged donors.

Remarks on this clonotype: Its specificity is unknown.

Combining a sample-barcoded 5' primer with a J-beta primer mix, a second PCR ran for roughly 7 to 11 cycles. TCRdb reprocessed the 5' RACE reads with MiXCR, giving one entry per CDR3 protein. Of roughly 680,000 distinct CDR3 sequences listed, more than 40% are singletons. The CDR3 contains 15 residues. Germline trimming cut 4 bases from V and 15 bases from J; bases unmatched to any gene: 10. The germline V gene encodes CDR1 KGHDR and CDR2 SFDVKD. The chain couples TRBV24-1 to TRBJ2-1, with TRBD2 matching over 14 bases. The receptor comes from a woman aged 60 to 75 in good health. The specimen was blood. The CDR3 sequence: CATSDRGLAGGHLFF. CDR3 sequence (DNA): TGTGCCACCAGTGACCGAGGACTAGCGGGAGGCCATTTGTTCTTC.